This T cell receptor (beta chain) emerged from a study of blood T cell repertoires in COVID-19 (dated by TCRdb to about 2020). About the full investigation: Samples from collaborators originated in the United States, Italy and Spain and spanned both the acute and convalescent phases of COVID-19. The prospective study material was composed of cDNA or gDNA derived from T cells, B-cell-depleted T cells, or PBMCs. The dataset comprised deeply sampled blood TCRbeta repertoires from subjects exposed to, actively infected with, or recovered from COVID-19. The repertoires were released in a freely available public database intended as a resource for research on the immune response to SARS-CoV-2. The samples were drawn from two sources: the first 160 participants of the ongoing ImmuneRACE study, and over 950 subjects contributed by 6 global collaborators. Sample metadata almost always included a de-identified subject ID, COVID-19 status, age in years and sex. HLA class I and class II types, where available, came from metadata supplied by the sample provider rather than from assay-based typing.

Measured from the cysteine to the phenylalanine, the CDR3 is 17 residues long. Only the CDR3 DNA is retained, 51 bases long and in frame from the first base. The junction carries 13 bases between V and J, which are trimmed by 1 base and 0 bases respectively. Based on the germline V gene, the CDR1 and CDR2 sequences are SGHTA and FQGNSA. About this clone: Its antigen specificity is not known. Per-base quality was not reported, and no clone a single base away is much larger than it.

Whole blood was collected in K2EDTA tubes by collaborating institutions according to the institutions' own protocols. For TCRbeta analysis, collaborator samples were shipped as frozen whole blood, as isolated PBMCs, or as DNA extracted from either sample type. What the authors observed across the whole study: The amount of clinical and demographic metadata varied by source and participant and was provided uncurated.

The immunoSEQ Assay, a bias-controlled multiplex PCR, was used to amplify TCRbeta CDR3 regions from genomic DNA. Per the original workflow: Within the assay, amplification of reference gene primers was used to estimate how many nucleated cells each sample contained. To quantify the absolute abundance of each unique TCRbeta CDR3 rearrangement, sequence reads were collapsed and filtered. For each sample, productive Simpson clonality was calculated as the square root of Simpson's diversity index across productive rearrangements. Imported from immuneACCESS, the table was reduced by TCRdb to in-frame sequences with V and J called. These copies leave out some clones; in studies compared against another copy, an unresolved V gene accounts for under half, and the cause of the remainder is not known. V and J calls and clone size are copied from that table; D and trimming were computed from the DNA. Recorded for this sample are 200,000 to 300,000 clones; roughly nine tenths of them occurred a single time. Clones ranked in the top ten supply 6.2% of the sample.

This TCR came from a man aged 60-69 years with acute or convalescent COVID-19. The sample taken for sequencing was peripheral blood. This chain is built from TRBV7-2 and TRBJ1-5; tentative D gene TRBD1, with 6 bases matching. The DNA is TGTGCCAGCAGCTTAGTAGGTGGGGGCGTTAGCAATCAGCCCCAGCATTTT. This gives the protein CASSLVGGGVSNQPQHF.